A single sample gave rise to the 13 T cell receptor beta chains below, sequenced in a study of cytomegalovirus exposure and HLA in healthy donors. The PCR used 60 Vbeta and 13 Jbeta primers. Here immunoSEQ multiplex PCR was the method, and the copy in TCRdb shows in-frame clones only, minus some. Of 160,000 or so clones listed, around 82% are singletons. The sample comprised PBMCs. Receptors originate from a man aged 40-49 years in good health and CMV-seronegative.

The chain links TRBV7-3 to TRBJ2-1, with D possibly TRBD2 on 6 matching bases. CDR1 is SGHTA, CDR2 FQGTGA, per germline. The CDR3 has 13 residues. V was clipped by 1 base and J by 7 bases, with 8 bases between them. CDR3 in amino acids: CASSLMGGNEQFF. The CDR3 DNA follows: TGTGCCAGCAGCTTAATGGGGGGAAATGAGCAGTTCTTC.

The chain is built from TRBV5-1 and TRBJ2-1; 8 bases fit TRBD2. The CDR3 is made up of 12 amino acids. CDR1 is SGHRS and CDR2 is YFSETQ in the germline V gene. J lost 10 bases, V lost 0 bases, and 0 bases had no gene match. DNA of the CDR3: TGCGCCAGCAGCTTGGAGCGGGGGGAGCAGTTCTTC. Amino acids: CASSLERGEQFF.

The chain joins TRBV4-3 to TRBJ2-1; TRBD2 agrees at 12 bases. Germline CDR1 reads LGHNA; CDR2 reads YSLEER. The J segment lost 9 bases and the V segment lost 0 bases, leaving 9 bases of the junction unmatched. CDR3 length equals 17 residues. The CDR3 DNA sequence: TGCGCCAGCAGCCAAGAGTTTGGACTAGCGGGAACGGGTGAGCAGTTCTTC. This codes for CASSQEFGLAGTGEQFF.

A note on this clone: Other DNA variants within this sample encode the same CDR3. CDR3 loop: CASSIRGNQPQHF. The CDR3, as DNA: TGTGCCAGTAGTATCCGGGGCAATCAGCCCCAGCATTTT. This rearrangement joins TRBV19 to TRBJ1-5, with D unclear. The V gene's germline CDR1 is LNHDA and CDR2 SQIVND (reference sequence). The CDR3 totals 13 residues. V was pared by 3 bases and J by 2 bases, with 5 bases between.

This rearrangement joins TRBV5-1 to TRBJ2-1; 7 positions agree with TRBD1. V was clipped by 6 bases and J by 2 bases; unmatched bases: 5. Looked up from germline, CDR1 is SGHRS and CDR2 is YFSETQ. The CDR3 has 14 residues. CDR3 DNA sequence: TGCGCCAGCATGGAAAGGGGGCCCTACAATGAGCAGTTCTTC. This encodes CASMERGPYNEQFF.

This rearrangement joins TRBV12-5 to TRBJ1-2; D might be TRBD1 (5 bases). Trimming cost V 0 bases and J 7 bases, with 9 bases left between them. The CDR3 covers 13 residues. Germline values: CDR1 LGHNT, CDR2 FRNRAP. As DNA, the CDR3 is TGTGCTAGTGGTTTGGTACTTGGGGCTGGCTACACCTTC. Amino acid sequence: CASGLVLGAGYTF.

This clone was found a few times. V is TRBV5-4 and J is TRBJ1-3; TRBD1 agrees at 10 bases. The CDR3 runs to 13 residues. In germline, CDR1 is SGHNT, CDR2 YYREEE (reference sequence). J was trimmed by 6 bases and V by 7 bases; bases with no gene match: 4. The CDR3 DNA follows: TGTGCCAGCTTCGACAGGGGGCTAAACACCATATATTTT. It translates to CASFDRGLNTIYF.

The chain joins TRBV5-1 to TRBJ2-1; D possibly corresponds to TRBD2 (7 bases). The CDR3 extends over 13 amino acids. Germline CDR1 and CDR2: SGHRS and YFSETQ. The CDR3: CGTRGASYNEQFF. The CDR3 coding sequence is TGCGGGACTCGGGGGGCGTCCTACAATGAGCAGTTCTTC.

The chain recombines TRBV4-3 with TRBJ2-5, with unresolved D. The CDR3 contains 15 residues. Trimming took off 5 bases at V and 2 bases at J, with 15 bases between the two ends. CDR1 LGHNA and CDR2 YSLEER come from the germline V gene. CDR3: CASSSDTSWQETQYF. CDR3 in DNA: TGCGCCAGCAGCTCAGACACGTCGTGGCAAGAGACCCAGTACTTC.

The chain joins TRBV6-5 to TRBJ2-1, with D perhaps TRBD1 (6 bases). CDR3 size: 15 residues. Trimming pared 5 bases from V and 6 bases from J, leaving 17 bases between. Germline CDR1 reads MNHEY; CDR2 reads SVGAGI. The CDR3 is CASSLQGVARNEQFF. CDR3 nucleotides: TGTGCCAGCAGTCTACAGGGTGTAGCGCGCAATGAGCAGTTCTTC.

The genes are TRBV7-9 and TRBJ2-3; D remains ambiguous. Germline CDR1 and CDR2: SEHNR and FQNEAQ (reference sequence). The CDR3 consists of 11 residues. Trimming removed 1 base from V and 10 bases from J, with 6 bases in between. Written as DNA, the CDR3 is TGTGCCAGCAGCTTAGAAGAGGCGCAGTATTTT. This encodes CASSLEEAQYF. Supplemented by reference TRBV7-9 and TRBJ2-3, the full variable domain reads DTGVSQNPRHKITKRGQNVTFRCDPISEHNRLYWYRQTLGQGPEFLTYFQNEAQLEKSRLLSDRFSAERPKGSFSTLEIQRTEQGDSAMYLCASSLEEAQYFGPGTRLTVL.

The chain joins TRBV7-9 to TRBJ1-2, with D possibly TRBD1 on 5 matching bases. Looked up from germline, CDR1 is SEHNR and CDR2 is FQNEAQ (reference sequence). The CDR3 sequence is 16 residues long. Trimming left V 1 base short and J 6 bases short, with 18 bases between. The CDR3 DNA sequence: TGTGCCAGCAGCTTAGAGGGGTCCGGGGGTCGAAATGGCTACACCTTC. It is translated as CASSLEGSGGRNGYTF.

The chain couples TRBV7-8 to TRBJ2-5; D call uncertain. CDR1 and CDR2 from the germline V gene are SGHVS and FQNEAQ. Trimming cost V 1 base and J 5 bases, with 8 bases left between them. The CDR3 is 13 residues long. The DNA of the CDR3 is TGTGCCAGCAGCTTAGTGGGTAGCGAGACCCAGTACTTC. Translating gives CASSLVGSETQYF.